The 22 T cell receptor beta chains below come from one sample, sequenced in a study of OX40 agonist ivuxolimab in advanced cancers. TCRdb's table, derived via immunoSEQ multiplex PCR, lists solely in-frame clones and lacks some. This table holds almost 50,000 clones, 81% found once. Source: CD4+ or CD8+ T cells sorted from blood, taken in a trial of the OX40 agonist ivuxolimab. The source of these receptors is an adult with an advanced solid tumor such as melanoma, head and neck, liver or kidney cancer.

Of note for this clone: Germline and junction disagree at one end, which may indicate a read error. Other DNA sequences in the same sample also yield this CDR3. This sequence joins TRBV6-1 and TRBJ2-7, with a weak D call TRBD1 (6 bases). Per germline, CDR1 MNHNS and CDR2 SASEGT. This CDR3 is built from 17 residues. CDR3 sequence (DNA): TGTGCTAGCAGTGATCGGAATCCCGCCAGGGGCCAGGGCGAGCAGTACTTC. Translated: CASSDRNPARGQGEQYF.

The chain has TRBV27 and TRBJ2-5, with D uncertain. The germline V gene encodes CDR1 MNHEY and CDR2 SMNVEV (reference sequence). This CDR3 contains 14 residues. The V end was cut by 7 bases, the J end by 2 bases, with 14 bases between. The CDR3 bases are TGTGCCAGCAAACCTGTAGGGCTTCAAGAGACCCAGTACTTC. This translates into CASKPVGLQETQYF.

The CDR3 DNA reads as TGTGCCAGCTCACCACTGGGGGGGGGCTACACTGAAGCTTTCTTT. It translates to CASSPLGGGYTEAFF. This chain uses TRBV18 with TRBJ1-1; weak D call: TRBD1 (6 bases). Trimming cost V 1 base and J 3 bases, with 12 bases left between them. The CDR3 runs to 15 residues. The V gene's germline CDR1 is KGHSH and CDR2 LQKENI.

The rearrangement joins TRBV6-5 to TRBJ1-1; D is uncertain. Trimming shortened V by 5 bases and J by 7 bases, and 5 bases separated the two germline ends. The CDR3 has 10 residues. Germline V gene sequence: CDR1 MNHEY, CDR2 SVGAGI. CDR3 region: CASSENEAFF. The CDR3 nucleotides read TGTGCCAGCAGTGAAAATGAAGCTTTCTTT.

The chain uses TRBV5-6 and TRBJ1-2; 8 bases match TRBD1. With 5 bases clipped from V and 1 base from J, the junction kept 16 bases outside the gene matches. CDR1 is SGHDT and CDR2 is YYEEEE in the germline V gene. The CDR3 totals 18 residues. This CDR3 reads CASSFLTGDHIDNYGYTF. DNA for the CDR3: TGTGCCAGCAGTTTCCTGACAGGGGACCATATAGATAACTATGGCTACACCTTC.

This chain connects TRBV27 to TRBJ2-1; D is possibly TRBD2 (6 bases). Trimming took 3 bases from V and 7 from J, leaving 19 bases between them. Germline assignment: CDR1 MNHEY and CDR2 SMNVEV (reference sequence). The CDR3 contains 16 residues. CDR3 coding DNA: TGTGCCAGCAGTTTTGGACTAATGTACGCTAGGAATGAGCAGTTCTTC. Its translation is CASSFGLMYARNEQFF.

The rearrangement joins TRBV27 to TRBJ2-5; 7 bases map to TRBD2. The CDR3 has 15 residues. Germline CDR1 reads MNHEY; CDR2 reads SMNVEV (reference sequence). The junction had 5 bases not matched to a gene; V was cut back by 3 bases and J by 1 base. In DNA form, the CDR3 reads TGTGCCAGCAGTTTCAGCGGGAACTTCCAAGAGACCCAGTACTTC. It specifies CASSFSGNFQETQYF.

This sequence joins TRBV13 and TRBJ1-5, with D unresolved. The CDR3 length is 14 residues. Trimming shortened V by 4 bases and J by 0 bases, and 7 bases separated the two germline ends. Looked up from germline, CDR1 is PRHDT and CDR2 is FYEKMQ (reference sequence). This CDR3 reads CASSSRGSNQPQHF. The CDR3 coding sequence is TGTGCCAGCAGCTCCCGGGGTAGCAATCAGCCCCAGCATTTT.

The chain links TRBV28 to TRBJ1-2; 9 positions match TRBD1. The CDR3 extends over 13 amino acids. The V gene's germline CDR1 is MDHEN and CDR2 SYDVKM. The CDR3 region is CCVDSQGALGYTF. The CDR3 DNA sequence: TGTTGTGTGGACTCACAGGGGGCTCTTGGCTACACCTTC.

The rearrangement joins TRBV19 to TRBJ2-3; D might be TRBD1 or TRBD2, each matching 5 bases. The germline CDR1 and CDR2 sequences are LNHDA and SQIVND (reference sequence). This CDR3 contains 16 residues. Between the trimmed V and J ends, which lost 3 bases and 0 bases, there was a span of 13 bases. The CDR3, as DNA: TGTGCCAGTAGTATCACCCGGGACCAGAGCACAGATACGCAGTATTTT. It yields the protein CASSITRDQSTDTQYF.

The chain joins TRBV5-1 to TRBJ1-1; maybe TRBD1 (5 bases). The CDR3 has 16 amino acids. Germline CDR1 and CDR2: SGHRS and YFSETQ. V gave up 4 bases and J gave up 1 base, with 17 bases separating them. CDR3 sequence: CASSLSAGLENTEAFF. CDR3 nucleotides: TGCGCCAGCAGCCTCTCCGCGGGACTGGAGAACACTGAAGCTTTCTTT. Full variable domain (outside the CDR3, taken from reference TRBV5-1 and TRBJ1-1): KAGVTQTPRYLIKTRGQQVTLSCSPISGHRSVSWYQQTPGQGLQFLFEYFSETQRNKGNFPGRFSGRQFSNSRSEMNVSTLELGDSALYLCASSLSAGLENTEAFFGQGTRLTVV.

CDR3 nucleotides: TGTGCCAGCAGCGTAGGGGGTAATGAAAAACTGTTTTTT. It yields the protein CASSVGGNEKLFF. The rearrangement joins TRBV9 to TRBJ1-4; D not certain. The CDR3 extends over 13 amino acids. The germline V and J ends were trimmed by 0 bases and 4 bases, with 4 bases remaining between them. Germline CDR1 is SGDLS and CDR2 is YYNGEE.

V is TRBV30 and J is TRBJ2-1; no firm D call. Germline CDR1 is GTSNPN and CDR2 is SVGIG (reference sequence). Trimming took off 1 base at V and 4 bases at J, with 5 bases between the two ends. The CDR3 runs 12 residues. In DNA, the CDR3 is TGTGCCTGGAGTGCGACTTACAATGAGCAGTTCTTC. As protein: CAWSATYNEQFF.

The chain links TRBV6-5 to TRBJ2-5; unclear D gene. Germline-derived CDR1 and CDR2 are MNHEY and SVGAGI. V was shortened by 0 bases and J by 0 bases, with 8 bases between the two germline ends. The CDR3 is 15 amino acids. CDR3 bases: TGTGCCAGCAGTTACTCATTCGGCAACCAAGAGACCCAGTACTTC. Translated: CASSYSFGNQETQYF.

Only one count was recorded for this clone. The rearrangement joins TRBV7-9 to TRBJ2-7; 12 bases fit TRBD1. The CDR3 extends over 16 amino acids. From germline, CDR1 is SEHNR and CDR2 FQNEAQ (reference sequence). Losses at the gene ends were 2 bases for V and 6 bases for J; bases not matched to a gene: 8. As DNA, the CDR3 is TGTGCCAGCAGCTTAATATCCGGGGACAGGGGGCTCGAGCAGTACTTC. This encodes CASSLISGDRGLEQYF.

The chain uses TRBV6-5 and TRBJ2-7, with D perhaps matching TRBD2 (6 bases). This CDR3 has 13 residues. Germline assignment: CDR1 MNHEY and CDR2 SVGAGI. Trimming stripped 4 bases from V and 6 bases from J, with 13 bases between. The CDR3 nucleotides read TGTGCCAGCAGTTTCTTTGGGGGGTCCGAGCAGTACGTC. It is translated as CASSFFGGSEQYV.

This chain joins TRBV19 and TRBJ1-1; TRBD1 is a possible D gene (6 bases). The germline V gene encodes CDR1 LNHDA and CDR2 SQIVND (reference sequence). This CDR3 contains 13 residues. V was shortened by 7 bases and J by 2 bases, with 11 bases between the two germline ends. The CDR3 DNA reads TGTGCCAGTATGGGGGCAGAAAACACTGAAGCTTTCTTT. This codes for CASMGAENTEAFF.

The chain is built from TRBV21-1 and TRBJ1-3. TRBV21-1 is a pseudogene segment. The CDR3 consists of 17 residues. CDR3 region: CASSPRKGGGSGNTIYF. The CDR3 nucleotides are TGTGCCAGCAGCCCGCGTAAGGGGGGCGGATCTGGAAACACCATATATTTT.

This rearrangement joins TRBV5-6 to TRBJ2-1, with no clear D. CDR1 SGHDT and CDR2 YYEEEE come from the germline V gene. V shed 6 bases and J shed 7 bases, with 23 bases lying between them. This CDR3 region has 16 residues. CDR3 residues: CASTPVGEEFMNEQFF. DNA for the CDR3: TGTGCCAGCACCCCCGTGGGTGAAGAATTTATGAATGAGCAGTTCTTC.

This clone was detected once. This chain uses TRBV6-5 with TRBJ2-7; D is ambiguous. Germline CDR1 reads MNHEY; CDR2 reads SVGAGI. This CDR3 has 11 amino acids. V shed 6 bases and J shed 7 bases, with 10 bases lying between them. CDR3 loop: CASRGFGEQYF. DNA of the CDR3: TGTGCCAGCAGGGGTTTTGGGGAGCAGTACTTC.

A single count supports this clone. The chain has TRBV15 and TRBJ2-1; 8 bases line up with TRBD2. V shed 5 bases and J 5 bases; nucleotides not matched to a gene: 11. CDR1 is LNHNV, CDR2 YYDKDF, per germline (reference sequence). The CDR3 covers 16 residues. Here the CDR3 DNA reads TGTGCCACCAGCGGGAAACGGGAGGGCCTTAACAATGAGCAGTTCTTC. This encodes CATSGKREGLNNEQFF.

This chain links TRBV9 with TRBJ2-1, with 7 positions matching TRBD2. CDR1 and CDR2 from the germline V gene are SGDLS and YYNGEE. This CDR3 has 15 residues. V shed 3 bases, J shed 5 bases, and the junction held 8 bases outside the gene matches. The CDR3 region has the DNA TGTGCCAGCAGCGCTCCCGGGACTACCCACAATGAGCAGTTCTTC. Its protein product is CASSAPGTTHNEQFF.